This T cell receptor beta chain was retrieved from a study of T cell responses to AZD1222 COVID-19 vaccine. Study-level points and caveats: Females outnumbered males among donors, who were mostly white British; clonal diversity was possibly underestimated. Spike-wide coverage was observed for vaccine-associated CD4 TCRs, with dominant responses at 160-218 and 743-854.

As regards this clone: Its antigen remains unidentified.

Assay: immunoSEQ multiplex PCR; the TCRdb copy retains only in-frame clones and omits some. The sample contains some 120,000 clones, 92% of which appear only once. Second doses were pooled across both intervals (about 4 or about 12 weeks). The receptor comes from an adult who received the AZD1222 COVID-19 vaccine. This material consisted of peripheral blood, taken 28 days after the second AZD1222 dose.

In DNA form, the CDR3 reads TGCAGCGTCCAGGGACTAGCTCGTGGGGCAGATACGCAGTATTTT. This encodes CSVQGLARGADTQYF. The chain combines TRBV29-1 with TRBJ2-3; 9 bases line up with TRBD2. The CDR3 runs to 15 residues. After removal of 6 bases from V and 4 bases from J, the junction contained 11 bases not matched to a gene. CDR1 is SQVTM, CDR2 ANQGSEA, per germline.